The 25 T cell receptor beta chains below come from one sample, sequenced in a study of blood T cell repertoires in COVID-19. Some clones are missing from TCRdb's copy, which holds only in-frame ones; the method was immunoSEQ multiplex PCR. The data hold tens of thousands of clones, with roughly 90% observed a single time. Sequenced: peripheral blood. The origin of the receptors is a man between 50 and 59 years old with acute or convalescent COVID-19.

In DNA form, the CDR3 reads TGTGCCAGCAGCCAAGAGGGGGCCTTGGAGACCCAGTACTTC. Its translation is CASSQEGALETQYF. The J gene is TRBJ2-5, the V gene TRBV4-2; tentatively, D is TRBD1 (6 bases). Germline-derived CDR1 and CDR2 are LGHNA and YNFKEQ. This CDR3 spans 14 amino acids. V was pared by 0 bases and J by 5 bases, with 10 bases between.

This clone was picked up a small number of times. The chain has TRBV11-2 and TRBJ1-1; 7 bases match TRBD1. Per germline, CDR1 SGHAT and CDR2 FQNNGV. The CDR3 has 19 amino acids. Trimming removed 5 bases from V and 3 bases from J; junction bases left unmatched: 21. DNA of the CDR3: TGTGCCAGCAGCGACATTGGACAGGCCAAAATAGGAGGTGACACTGAAGCTTTCTTT. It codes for CASSDIGQAKIGGDTEAFF. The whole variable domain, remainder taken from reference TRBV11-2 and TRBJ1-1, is EAGVAQSPRYKIIEKRQSVAFWCNPISGHATLYWYQQILGQGPKLLIQFQNNGVVDDSQLPKDRFSAERLKGVDSTLKIQPAKLEDSAVYLCASSDIGQAKIGGDTEAFFGQGTRLTVV.

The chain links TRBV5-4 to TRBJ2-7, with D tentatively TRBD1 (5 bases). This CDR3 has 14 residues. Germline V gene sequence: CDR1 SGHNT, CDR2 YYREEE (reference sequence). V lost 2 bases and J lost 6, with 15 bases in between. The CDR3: CASSFLQGKGEQYF. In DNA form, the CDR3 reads TGTGCCAGCAGCTTTCTCCAGGGAAAAGGCGAGCAGTACTTC.

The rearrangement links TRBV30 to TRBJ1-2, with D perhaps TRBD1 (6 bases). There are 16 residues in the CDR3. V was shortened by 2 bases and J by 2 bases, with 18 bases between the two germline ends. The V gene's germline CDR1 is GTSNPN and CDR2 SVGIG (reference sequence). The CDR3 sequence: CAWSPGYGQLNYGYTF. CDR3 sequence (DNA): TGTGCCTGGAGTCCAGGATATGGACAGCTCAACTATGGCTACACCTTC.

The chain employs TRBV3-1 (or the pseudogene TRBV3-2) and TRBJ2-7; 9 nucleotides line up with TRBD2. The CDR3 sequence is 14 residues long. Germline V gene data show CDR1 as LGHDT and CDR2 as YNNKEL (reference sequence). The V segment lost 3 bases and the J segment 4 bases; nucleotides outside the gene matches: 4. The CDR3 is CASSHSGRRYEQYF. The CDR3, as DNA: TGTGCCAGCAGCCACAGCGGGAGGAGGTACGAGCAGTACTTC.

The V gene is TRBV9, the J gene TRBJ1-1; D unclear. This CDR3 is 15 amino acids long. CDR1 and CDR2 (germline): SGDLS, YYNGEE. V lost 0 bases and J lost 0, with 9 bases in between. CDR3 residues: CASSVGFGVNTEAFF. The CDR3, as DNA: TGTGCCAGCAGCGTAGGATTTGGAGTGAACACTGAAGCTTTCTTT.

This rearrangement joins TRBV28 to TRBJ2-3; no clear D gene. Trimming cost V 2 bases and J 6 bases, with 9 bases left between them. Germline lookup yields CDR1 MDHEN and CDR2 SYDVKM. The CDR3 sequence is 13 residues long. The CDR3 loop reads CASSLLSVDTQYF. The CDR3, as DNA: TGTGCCAGCAGTTTACTATCGGTGGATACGCAGTATTTT.

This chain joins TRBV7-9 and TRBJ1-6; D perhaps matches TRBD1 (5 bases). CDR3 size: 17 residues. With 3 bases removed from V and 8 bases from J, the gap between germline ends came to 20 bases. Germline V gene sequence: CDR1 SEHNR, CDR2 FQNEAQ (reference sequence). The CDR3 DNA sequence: TGTGCCAGCAGCTTGTCCCCGACTGGGGCCGACGATTCACCCCTCCACTTT. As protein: CASSLSPTGADDSPLHF.

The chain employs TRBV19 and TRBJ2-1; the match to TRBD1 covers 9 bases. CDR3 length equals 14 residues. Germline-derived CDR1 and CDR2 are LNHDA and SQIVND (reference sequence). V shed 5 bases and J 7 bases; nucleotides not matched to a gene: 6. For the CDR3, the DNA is TGTGCCAGTAGTCTAAGGGACAGGGTAAATGAGCAGTTCTTC. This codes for CASSLRDRVNEQFF.

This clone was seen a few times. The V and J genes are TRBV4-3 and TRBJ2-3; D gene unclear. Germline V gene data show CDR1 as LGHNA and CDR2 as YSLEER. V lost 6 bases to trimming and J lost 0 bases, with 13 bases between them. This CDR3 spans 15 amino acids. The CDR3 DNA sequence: TGCGCCAGCAGACTTGACATCACTAGCACAGATACGCAGTATTTT. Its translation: CASRLDITSTDTQYF.

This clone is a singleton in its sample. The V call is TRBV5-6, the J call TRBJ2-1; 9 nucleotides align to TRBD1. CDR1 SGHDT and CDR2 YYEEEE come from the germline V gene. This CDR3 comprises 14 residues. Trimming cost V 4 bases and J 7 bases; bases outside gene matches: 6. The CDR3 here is CASSPGDRDNEQFF. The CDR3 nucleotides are TGTGCCAGCAGCCCAGGGGACAGGGATAATGAGCAGTTCTTC. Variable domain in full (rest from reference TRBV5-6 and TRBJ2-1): DAGVTQSPTHLIKTRGQQVTLRCSPKSGHDTVSWYQQALGQGPQFIFQYYEEEERQRGNFPDRFSGHQFPNYSSELNVNALLLGDSALYLCASSPGDRDNEQFFGPGTRLTVL.

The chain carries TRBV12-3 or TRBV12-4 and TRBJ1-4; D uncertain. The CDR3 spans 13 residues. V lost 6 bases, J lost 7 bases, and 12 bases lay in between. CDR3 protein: CASRPQMAEKLFF. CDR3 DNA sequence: TGTGCCAGCAGACCCCAGATGGCTGAAAAACTGTTTTTT.

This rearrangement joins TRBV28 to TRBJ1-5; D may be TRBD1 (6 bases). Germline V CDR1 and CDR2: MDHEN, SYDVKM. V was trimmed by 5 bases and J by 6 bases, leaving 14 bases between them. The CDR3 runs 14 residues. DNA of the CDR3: TGTGCCAGCAGTGAGGGGGGGGAGGGTCAGCCCCAGCATTTT. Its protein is CASSEGGEGQPQHF.

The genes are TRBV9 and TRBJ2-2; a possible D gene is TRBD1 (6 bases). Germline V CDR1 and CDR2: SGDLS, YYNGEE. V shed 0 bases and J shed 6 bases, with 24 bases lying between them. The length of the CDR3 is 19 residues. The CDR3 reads CASSVVRDMERPLSGELFF. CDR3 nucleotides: TGTGCCAGCAGCGTAGTTCGGGACATGGAGCGTCCACTTTCCGGGGAGCTGTTTTTT.

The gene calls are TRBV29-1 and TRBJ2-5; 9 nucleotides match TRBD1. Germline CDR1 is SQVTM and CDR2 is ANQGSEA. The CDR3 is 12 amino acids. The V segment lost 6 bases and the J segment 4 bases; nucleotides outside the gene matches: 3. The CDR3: CSVSTGGETQYF. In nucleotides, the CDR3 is TGCAGCGTCTCGACAGGGGGAGAGACCCAGTACTTC.

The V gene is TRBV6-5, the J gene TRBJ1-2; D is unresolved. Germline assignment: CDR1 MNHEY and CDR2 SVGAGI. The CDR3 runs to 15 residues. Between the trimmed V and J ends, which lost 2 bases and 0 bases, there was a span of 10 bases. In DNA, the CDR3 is TGTGCCAGCAGTTACGCGCAGGCCGCTAACTATGGCTACACCTTC. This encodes CASSYAQAANYGYTF.

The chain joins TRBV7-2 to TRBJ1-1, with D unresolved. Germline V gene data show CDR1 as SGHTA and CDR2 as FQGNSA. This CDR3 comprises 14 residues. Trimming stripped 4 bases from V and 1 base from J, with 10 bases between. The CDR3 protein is CASSSQAWNTEAFF. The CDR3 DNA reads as TGTGCCAGCAGCTCCCAAGCATGGAACACTGAAGCTTTCTTT.

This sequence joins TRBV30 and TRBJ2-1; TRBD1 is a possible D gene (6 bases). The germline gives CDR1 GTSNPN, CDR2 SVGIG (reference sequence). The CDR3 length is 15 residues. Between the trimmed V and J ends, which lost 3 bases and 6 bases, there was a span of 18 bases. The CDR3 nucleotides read TGTGCCTGGAGATGGGACAACTCCCTCTCCAATGAGCAGTTCTTC. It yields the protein CAWRWDNSLSNEQFF.

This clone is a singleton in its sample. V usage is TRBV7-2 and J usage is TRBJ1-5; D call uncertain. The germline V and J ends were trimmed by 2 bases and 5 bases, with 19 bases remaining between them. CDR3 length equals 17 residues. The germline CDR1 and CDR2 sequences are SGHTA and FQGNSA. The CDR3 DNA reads TGTGCCAGCAGCTTACAGCCCTCGGGGATGGGATATCAGCCCCAGCATTTT. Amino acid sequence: CASSLQPSGMGYQPQHF. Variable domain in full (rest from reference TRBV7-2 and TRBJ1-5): GAGVSQSPSNKVTEKGKDVELRCDPISGHTALYWYRQSLGQGLEFLIYFQGNSAPDKSGLPSDRFSAERTGGSVSTLTIQRTQQEDSAVYLCASSLQPSGMGYQPQHFGDGTRLSIL.

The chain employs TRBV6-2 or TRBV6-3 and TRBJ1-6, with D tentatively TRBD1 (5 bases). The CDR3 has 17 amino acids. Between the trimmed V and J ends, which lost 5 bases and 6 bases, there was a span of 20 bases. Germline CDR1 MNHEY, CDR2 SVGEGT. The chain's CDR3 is CASSHRGGGLGNSPLHF. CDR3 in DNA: TGTGCCAGCAGTCACCGCGGCGGGGGATTGGGTAATTCACCCCTCCACTTT.

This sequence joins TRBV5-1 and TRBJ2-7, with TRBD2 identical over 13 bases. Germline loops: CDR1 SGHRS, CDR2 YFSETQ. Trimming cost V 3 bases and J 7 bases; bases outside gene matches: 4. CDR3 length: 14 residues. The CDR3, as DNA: TGCGCCAGCAGCTCTGGACTAGCGGGAGTTGAGCAGTACTTC. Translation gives CASSSGLAGVEQYF. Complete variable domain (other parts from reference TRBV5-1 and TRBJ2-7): KAGVTQTPRYLIKTRGQQVTLSCSPISGHRSVSWYQQTPGQGLQFLFEYFSETQRNKGNFPGRFSGRQFSNSRSEMNVSTLELGDSALYLCASSSGLAGVEQYFGPGTRLTVT.

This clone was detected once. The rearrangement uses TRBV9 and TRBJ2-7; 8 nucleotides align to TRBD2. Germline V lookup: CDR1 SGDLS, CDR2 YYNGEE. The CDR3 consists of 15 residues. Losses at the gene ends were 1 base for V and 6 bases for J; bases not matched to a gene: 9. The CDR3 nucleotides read TGTGCCAGCAGCGTAACGGGGGGGCTTATCGGCGAGCAGTACTTC. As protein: CASSVTGGLIGEQYF.

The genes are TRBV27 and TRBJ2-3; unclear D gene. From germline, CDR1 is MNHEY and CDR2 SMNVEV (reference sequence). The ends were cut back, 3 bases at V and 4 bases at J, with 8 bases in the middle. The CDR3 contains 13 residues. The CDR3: CASSFSLADTQYF. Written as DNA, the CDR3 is TGTGCCAGCAGTTTCTCCCTAGCAGATACGCAGTATTTT.

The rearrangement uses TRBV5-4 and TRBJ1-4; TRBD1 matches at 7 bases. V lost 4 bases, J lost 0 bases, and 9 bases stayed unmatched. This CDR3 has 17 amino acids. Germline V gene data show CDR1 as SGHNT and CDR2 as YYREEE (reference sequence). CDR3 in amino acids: CASSPGTARTTNEKLFF. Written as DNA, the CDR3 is TGTGCCAGCAGCCCTGGGACAGCGAGAACAACTAATGAAAAACTGTTTTTT.

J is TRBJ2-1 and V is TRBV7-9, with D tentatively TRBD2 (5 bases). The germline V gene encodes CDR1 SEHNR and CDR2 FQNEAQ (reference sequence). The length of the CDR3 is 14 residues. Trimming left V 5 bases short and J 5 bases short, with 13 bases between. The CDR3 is CASSHTGMDNEQFF. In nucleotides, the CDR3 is TGTGCCAGCAGCCATACCGGGATGGACAATGAGCAGTTCTTC.